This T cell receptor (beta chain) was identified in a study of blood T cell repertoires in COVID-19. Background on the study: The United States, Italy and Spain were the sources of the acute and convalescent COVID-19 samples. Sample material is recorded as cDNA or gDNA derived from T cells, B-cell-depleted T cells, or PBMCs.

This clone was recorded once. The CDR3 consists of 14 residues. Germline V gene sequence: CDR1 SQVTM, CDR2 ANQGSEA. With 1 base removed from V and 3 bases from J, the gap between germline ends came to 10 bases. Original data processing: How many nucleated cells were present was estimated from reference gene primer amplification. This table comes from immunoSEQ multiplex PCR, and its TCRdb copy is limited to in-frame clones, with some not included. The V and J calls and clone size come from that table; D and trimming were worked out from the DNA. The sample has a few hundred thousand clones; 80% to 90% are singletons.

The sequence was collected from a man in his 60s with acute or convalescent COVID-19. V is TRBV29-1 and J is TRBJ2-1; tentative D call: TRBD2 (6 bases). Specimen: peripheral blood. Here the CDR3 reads CSVEVGGIYNEQFF. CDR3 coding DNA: TGCAGCGTTGAAGTGGGGGGAATCTACAATGAGCAGTTCTTC.